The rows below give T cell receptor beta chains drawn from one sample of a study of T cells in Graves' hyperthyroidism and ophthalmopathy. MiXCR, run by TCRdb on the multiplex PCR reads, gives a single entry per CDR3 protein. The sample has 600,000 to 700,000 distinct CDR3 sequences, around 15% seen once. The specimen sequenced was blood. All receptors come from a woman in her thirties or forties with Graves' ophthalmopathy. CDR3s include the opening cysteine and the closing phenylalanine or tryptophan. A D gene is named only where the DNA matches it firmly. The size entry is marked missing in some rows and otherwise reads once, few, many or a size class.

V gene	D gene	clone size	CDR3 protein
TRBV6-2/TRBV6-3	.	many	CASSYSSVDTGELFF
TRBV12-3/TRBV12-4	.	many	CASSLGNGDQPQHF
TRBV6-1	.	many	CASTVQELYGYTF
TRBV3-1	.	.	CASSQEEGPRRPRDTIYF
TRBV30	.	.	CAWIRGTEQYF
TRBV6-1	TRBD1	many	CASSKDRDRELFF
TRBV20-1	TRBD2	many	CSARASGRPQETQYF
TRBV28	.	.	CASSPGALETQYF
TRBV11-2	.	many	CASSPAGLGGWETQYF
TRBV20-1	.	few	CSAPRWGSYEQYF
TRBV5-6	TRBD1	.	CASSPLEGAVELFF
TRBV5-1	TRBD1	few	CASSFFLTGETQYF
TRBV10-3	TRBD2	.	CAISELGLAGVTGELFF
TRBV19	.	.	CASSTVRGSYEQYF
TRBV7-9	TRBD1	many	CASSPRQGWEQYF
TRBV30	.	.	CAWSRGGGELFF
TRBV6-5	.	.	CASSYLDSSDRGTEAFF
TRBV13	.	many	CASSRIGSPYEQYF
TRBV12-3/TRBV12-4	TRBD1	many	CASSQVGTEVEQYF
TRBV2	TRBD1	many	CASRRQTGVVEQYF
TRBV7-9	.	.	CASSSIEEQYF
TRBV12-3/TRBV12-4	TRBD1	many	CASSRRGQAISGNTIYF
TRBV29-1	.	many	CSQLTGAQETQYF
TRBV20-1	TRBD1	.	CSARGQGSNQPQHF
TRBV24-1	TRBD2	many	CATSDPPGASGATGELFF
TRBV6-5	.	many	CASSYALAYEQYF
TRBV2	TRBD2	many	CASSVVPQGDPSGSRLQETQYF
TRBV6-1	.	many	CASSLGDGNTEAFF
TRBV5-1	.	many	CASSSRETQYF
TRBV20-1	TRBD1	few	CSAKGTGPKETQYF
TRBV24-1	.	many	CATSDAAPGHQETQYF
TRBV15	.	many	CATSKGQPKNIQYF
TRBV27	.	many	CASSLSAINYGYTF
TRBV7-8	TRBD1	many	CASSLTPDRGYTF
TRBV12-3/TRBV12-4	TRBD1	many	CASSLVRGYDGYTF
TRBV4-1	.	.	CASSQEGVASYEQYF
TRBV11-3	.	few	CASSLGTHNNEQFF
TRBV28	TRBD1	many	CASRPGTGVWAKNIQYF
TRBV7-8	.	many	CASSLLAYSGNTIYF
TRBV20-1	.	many	CSADGGLEGTTAYEQYF